This record looks at one TCR beta chain sequence and its context. In this sample, this clone turned up a few times. Its specific antigen is unknown. No much larger clone exists at a distance of one base, and base qualities are not known. These data originate in a study of cytomegalovirus exposure and HLA in healthy donors (dated by TCRdb to about 2017). The study in broad terms: In an earlier analysis of around 540 of the donors, 250 to 300 Gb of sequence data and just under 120 million unique TCR beta sequences from 150 million to 200 million T cells were reported. Besides the first cohort of some 670 subjects, a separate validation cohort made up of roughly 120 different subjects was used. Four to six DR-DQ haplotypes were handled as single units for association and clustering, since linkage in the cohort was strong. Both class I and class II loci were covered by HLA typing, at four-digit resolution. To decide whether each TCR beta V gene segment behaved as functional or pseudogenic, an earlier analysis of some 570 of the donors relied on high-throughput TCR beta sequencing. The study profiled the T cell repertoires of hundreds of subjects by immunosequencing and related them to cytomegalovirus serostatus. Alongside the repertoire data, information on donor age, sex, ethnicity and CMV serostatus was compiled. Of the 350 to 450 genotyped donors, approximately 83% fell in the genetic ancestry cluster associated with self-reported Caucasian donors. To predict cytomegalovirus infection status, the study combined high-throughput TCR immunosequencing, statistical association of individual TCRs with disease status, and machine learning. The number of donors typed differed by locus, with roughly 629-640 for A, B, C, DRB1 and DQB1, about 500 for DQA1, 606 for DPA1, and approximately 470 for DPB1. A later genetic analysis took genome-wide SNP genotypes for about 55% of the 666 donors and used that subset as a discovery cohort. An early release that covered fewer than 800 HLA-typed donors contained approximately 300 gigabases of sequencing data and 65 million to 100 million unique TCR sequences. A later analysis re-examined previously published TCR beta repertoires from roughly 650 donors and added high-resolution HLA genotyping to investigate patterns of TCR occurrence. Every repertoire in the discovery cohort had been generated on one and the same sequencing platform. Rather than using new phenotypic data, the later analysis identified candidate immune exposures from TCR beta sequences and from how often those sequences occurred across donors. The aim of the study was to test whether cataloging public T cell receptors could identify signatures of past pathogen exposure. On average, 235,054 unique TCR beta nucleotide sequences were sequenced per donor among more than 350 genotyped donors of the cohort, with roughly 18% of those sequences being non-productive. Paper-wide results and their limitations: A cluster of highly shared sequence variants was judged likely to be a technical artifact of the sequencing pipeline. Assigning TCR associations to individual alleles was difficult when HLA alleles, especially DR and DQ, strongly co-occurred. Because some donors lacked HLA typing at each locus, the association tests relied only on the typed subset. The earlier analysis of approximately 540 of the donors excluded 15 to 20 rarely observed V segments, including chromosome 9 orphons, because counts were too low. At a false discovery rate of 0.05, a later analysis linked around 17,000 TCR beta sequences to specific HLA alleles. A later analysis found that HLA-associated TCR beta chains were more clonally expanded and had lower generation probabilities than equally common non-associated chains. In a later analysis, TCR association rates were found to vary across HLA loci, with the most associated TCRs seen for DRB1 alleles and the fewest for HLA-C alleles. Broadly in line with IMGT annotations, most TCR beta V segments showed up in productive rearrangements about 87% or about 30% of the time in an earlier analysis of approximately 640 of the donors. Only TCR beta chains were sequenced in this cohort, and the absence of alpha or paired-chain data limited detectable features. The authors suggested that the approach could potentially be generalized to other disease states and immunological phenotypes. A later genetic analysis reported fewer N-insertions in productive TCRs among donors in an Asian-associated ancestry cluster than the roughly 690-donor mean. Immune exposure information for the cohort was limited to CMV serostatus. A total of 150 to 200 TCR beta chains were listed by the study as associated with cytomegalovirus. According to a later analysis, most CMV-associated TCR beta chains appeared to be HLA-restricted, and the HLA associations seemed to be driven largely by CMV exposure. Roughly uniform sequencing depth across donors was assumed in presence/absence analyses, although this assumption may not hold. A further reported finding was that TCR beta sequences accurately predicted the HLA-A and HLA-B alleles for most subjects in the first cohort. Some IMGT-functional V segments, including TRBV6-2 and TRBV6-3, could not be told apart with the 87-base-pair reads, so those segments were excluded. A later analysis reported that several top co-occurrence clusters appeared linked to parvovirus B19, influenza, CMV and Epstein-Barr virus. Linkage disequilibrium might explain the correlated functional status among segregating V segments, but an unknown experimental factor could not be excluded. The classifier was reported to diagnose cytomegalovirus status with high specificity and sensitivity in both the original cohort and the validation cohort. Most TCR sequences were observed very rarely across donors, whereas some public TCRs were present in many individuals. Three of the identified cytomegalovirus-associated TCR beta chains were confirmed in vitro to be specific for cytomegalovirus antigens. A later genetic analysis associated a missense DCLRE1C variant with V-gene and J-gene trimming of TCR beta chains, and an independent cohort replicated the association.

In total, approximately 610 healthy bone marrow donors made up the cohort. All cohort members were sampled while nominally healthy, although unrecorded immune exposures were likely present. The donor was CMV seropositive and was included in the group of approximately 300 seropositive cohort members. A peripheral blood sample was provided by each donor, and peripheral blood mononuclear cells were used for TCR beta sequencing. Genomic DNA was extracted from the blood cell samples with the Qiagen DNeasy Blood Extraction Kit. To prepare the library, the immunoSEQ multiplex PCR assay was applied. For the multiplex PCR, a mixture combining 60 forward primers for TCR Vbeta segments and 13 reverse primers for TCR Jbeta segments was used. Amplification of the CDR3 region of rearranged TCR beta genes was performed with a multiplex PCR assay on genomic DNA. The amplified TCR beta libraries were sequenced on the Illumina HiSeq System as 87-base-pair reads. The study's own analysis went as follows. In a later analysis, tens of millions of unique TCR beta chains were counted across the 500 to 850 repertoires, and about 9.9 million of these chains were shared by at least two donors. Raw reads were error-corrected and collapsed into unique sequences with a nearest-neighbor algorithm that merged closely related sequences to remove PCR and sequencing errors. V, D and J gene segments were assigned by aligning CDR3 sequences to IMGT reference sequences. For a sequence to be retained, at least a six-nucleotide match to both a V gene segment and a J gene segment was required. A rearrangement counted as productive if the CDR3 had no stop codons and remained in frame with V and J, and every other rearrangement counted as non-productive. CDR3 was defined by IMGT convention, running from the second conserved V-encoded cysteine to the conserved J-encoded phenylalanine. Sequences without an unambiguous match to a single V gene segment were excluded from the earlier analysis of almost 600 of the donors. An earlier analysis of around 600 of the donors classified V segments as functional when productive rearrangements were above 56.7% and as segregating when the standard deviation between donors was above 5%. To diagnose cytomegalovirus status from the catalog of TCR beta chain sequences, a statistical classification framework was built. In a later analysis, TCR nucleotide sequences were compared against IMGT/GENE-DB human TR gene sequences so that V and J genes could be assigned. A later analysis assigned CDR3 sequences and most-parsimonious VDJ recombination scenarios with the TCRdist pipeline. A later analysis defined each TCR beta chain by its CDR3 amino acid sequence plus V-gene family, and excluded reads lacking a unique V-gene family. As a way to deal with suspected cross-contamination and a sequencing artifact, a later analysis dropped under 600 nucleotide sequences that were highly shared and had low generation probability. For each public chain, a later analysis derived a clonal expansion index from normalized ranks of inferred template counts within each repertoire. In a later analysis, generation probabilities were computed with a VDJ recombination model fitted to out-of-frame rearrangements, and the resulting probabilities were checked against IGoR. A later analysis scored TCR-TCR, TCR-HLA and TCR-CMV co-occurrence with hypergeometric tests, applying a repertoire-size bias correction to TCR pairs. A later analysis estimated false discovery rates by permuting HLA or CMV assignments 20 times. A later analysis grouped co-occurring TCRs with DBSCAN, adding TCRdist sequence similarity when clustering within HLA-allele-positive subsets. Repertoires with fewer than 30,000 or more than 120,000 public chains, plus five repertoires with anomalous nucleotide sharing, were excluded from co-occurrence clustering. TCRdb holds this immuneACCESS table with in-frame rearrangements only. Some clones are missing; in checked studies, unresolved V genes explain under half, and the rest has no known cause. V, J and clone size are those of that table, while D and trimming were read from the DNA. A total of under 200,000 clones appear in this sample, around 80% of them only once. Of the sample, roughly 9.7% is held by the ten largest clones.

The germline V gene encodes CDR1 LNHDA and CDR2 SQIVND (reference sequence). V was cut back by 4 bases and J by 0 bases, leaving a gap of 22 bases between them. The CDR3 covers 19 residues, taking in both the cysteine and the phenylalanine. Just the 57-base CDR3 DNA is kept, in frame starting at base 1. The source material was PBMCs. The receptor chain draws on TRBV19 and TRBJ2-1; the D gene is perhaps TRBD2, on 5 matching bases. The TCR was taken from a man aged 18 to 30 in good health and CMV-seropositive. At the DNA level, the sequence is TGTGCCAGTAGTAGCGGTTTCATCAGAGGGCGCATCTCCTACAATGAGCAGTTCTTC. Its protein reads: CASSSGFIRGRISYNEQFF.